The rows below give T cell receptor beta chains drawn from one sample of a study of cytomegalovirus exposure and HLA in healthy donors. Assay used: immunoSEQ multiplex PCR; TCRdb lists only in-frame clones, some missing. This repertoire shows about 200,000 clones, about 82% found once; its top ten account for about 2.5%. Sequencing was performed on PBMCs. These receptors were obtained from a woman in her 50s in good health and CMV-seronegative. CDR3s include the opening cysteine and the closing phenylalanine or tryptophan. Each record gives: clone size, J gene, D gene, V gene, CDR3 protein, CDR3 DNA. The D gene is left open where the match is weak. The listing skips clone size in some rows; elsewhere it reads once, few, many or a size class.

clone_size: -; j_call: TRBJ2-1; d_call: TRBD2; v_call: TRBV9; cdr3_aa: CASSSGTSDNNEQFF; cdr3_nt: TGTGCCAGCAGCTCTGGGACTAGCGACAACAATGAGCAGTTCTTC
clone_size: once; j_call: TRBJ2-3; d_call: TRBD2; v_call: TRBV7-2; cdr3_aa: CASSLATAGVQDTQYF; cdr3_nt: TGTGCCAGCAGCTTAGCTACAGCGGGAGTTCAAGATACGCAGTATTTT
clone_size: -; j_call: TRBJ2-5; d_call: TRBD2; v_call: TRBV11-2; cdr3_aa: CASSQFSGVQETQYF; cdr3_nt: TGTGCCAGCAGCCAATTTAGCGGGGTCCAAGAGACCCAGTACTTC
clone_size: -; j_call: TRBJ2-5; d_call: -; v_call: TRBV28; cdr3_aa: CASSFYTEETQYF; cdr3_nt: TGTGCCAGCAGTTTTTACACCGAAGAGACCCAGTACTTC
clone_size: -; j_call: TRBJ1-2; d_call: -; v_call: TRBV6-5; cdr3_aa: CASKPGSSGYGYTF; cdr3_nt: TGTGCCAGCAAGCCGGGTTCCTCGGGCTATGGCTACACCTTC
clone_size: -; j_call: TRBJ1-2; d_call: -; v_call: TRBV4-1; cdr3_aa: CASSQGQGPYGYTF; cdr3_nt: TGCGCCAGCAGCCAAGGGCAGGGCCCCTATGGCTACACCTTC
clone_size: -; j_call: TRBJ1-2; d_call: -; v_call: TRBV6-6; cdr3_aa: CASTITMQVYGYTF; cdr3_nt: TGTGCCAGCACCATCACAATGCAGGTTTATGGCTACACCTTC
clone_size: -; j_call: TRBJ1-4; d_call: -; v_call: TRBV28; cdr3_aa: CASSFQGMAEKLFF; cdr3_nt: TGTGCCAGCAGTTTTCAGGGGATGGCGGAAAAACTGTTTTTT
clone_size: -; j_call: TRBJ1-5; d_call: -; v_call: TRBV5-1; cdr3_aa: CASSFFGRERGNQPQHF; cdr3_nt: TGCGCCAGCAGCTTCTTTGGGCGGGAGAGGGGCAATCAGCCCCAGCATTTT
clone_size: -; j_call: TRBJ1-1; d_call: -; v_call: TRBV7-6; cdr3_aa: CASSLSQGMGTEAFF; cdr3_nt: TGTGCCAGCAGCTTATCCCAGGGGATGGGCACTGAAGCTTTCTTT
clone_size: few; j_call: TRBJ2-3; d_call: TRBD2; v_call: TRBV4-1; cdr3_aa: CASSRVAGSGTDTQYF; cdr3_nt: TGCGCCAGCAGCCGAGTAGCGGGAAGTGGCACAGATACGCAGTATTTT
clone_size: -; j_call: TRBJ2-1; d_call: TRBD2; v_call: TRBV7-6; cdr3_aa: CASSLAASGYKGDEQFF; cdr3_nt: TGTGCCAGCAGCTTAGCGGCTAGCGGGTATAAAGGCGATGAGCAGTTCTTC
clone_size: once; j_call: TRBJ1-4; d_call: -; v_call: TRBV7-2; cdr3_aa: CASSLGLNNEKLFF; cdr3_nt: TGTGCCAGCAGCTTGGGCCTTAACAATGAAAAACTGTTTTTT
clone_size: -; j_call: TRBJ1-2; d_call: TRBD1; v_call: TRBV19; cdr3_aa: CASFTTGGSDGYTF; cdr3_nt: TGTGCCAGTTTCACCACAGGGGGCTCGGATGGCTACACCTTC
clone_size: few; j_call: TRBJ1-1; d_call: -; v_call: TRBV29-1; cdr3_aa: CSAPGKTEAFF; cdr3_nt: TGCAGCGCCCCGGGGAAGACTGAAGCTTTCTTT
clone_size: -; j_call: TRBJ2-3; d_call: -; v_call: TRBV7-9; cdr3_aa: CASTQGDVTDTQYF; cdr3_nt: TGTGCCAGCACCCAAGGGGATGTGACAGATACGCAGTATTTT
clone_size: -; j_call: TRBJ2-7; d_call: TRBD2; v_call: TRBV27; cdr3_aa: CASSIREGEQYF; cdr3_nt: TGTGCCAGCAGCATAAGGGAGGGCGAGCAGTACTTC
clone_size: -; j_call: TRBJ2-7; d_call: TRBD1; v_call: TRBV11-2; cdr3_aa: CASSLDGQVSRYEQYF; cdr3_nt: TGTGCCAGCAGCTTAGATGGACAGGTCTCCCGCTACGAGCAGTACTTC